Below, 17 T cell receptor beta chains from the same sample are listed, as sequenced in a study of long-term antiretroviral therapy in people with HIV. Running of the v3.0 immunoSEQ assay took place at survey level. Produced via immunoSEQ multiplex PCR; TCRdb's table is partial and in-frame only. This table holds tens of thousands of clones, 80% to 90% found once. Specimen: unsorted PBMCs, collected 0.8 years after starting antiretroviral therapy. Receptor source: a woman aged 18-35 years with HIV.

The chain is built from TRBV25-1 and TRBJ1-1, with a tentative D call TRBD1 (5 bases). V was trimmed by 1 base and J by 3 bases, leaving 12 bases between them. The CDR3 spans 15 residues. The germline V gene encodes CDR1 MGHDK and CDR2 SYGVNS. CDR3: CASSELGQKYTEAFF. The CDR3 bases are TGTGCCAGCAGTGAATTAGGACAAAAATACACTGAAGCTTTCTTT.

The chain uses TRBV27 and TRBJ1-5; 7 nucleotides align to TRBD1. This CDR3 region has 18 residues. Germline trimming cut 6 bases from V and 0 bases from J; bases unmatched to any gene: 14. Per the germline V gene, CDR1 is MNHEY and CDR2 is SMNVEV (reference sequence). The CDR3 sequence: CASRLGGPGTVSNQPQHF. The CDR3 region has the DNA TGTGCCAGCAGGCTGGGGGGACCCGGGACAGTTAGCAATCAGCCCCAGCATTTT.

The rearrangement joins TRBV7-8 to TRBJ1-1; no clear D gene. The CDR3 is 13 amino acids. Deletions cut 2 bases from V and 1 base from J, with 5 bases between. CDR1 is SGHVS and CDR2 is FQNEAQ in the germline V gene. The chain's CDR3 is CASSLNTNTEAFF. The CDR3, as DNA: TGTGCCAGCAGCTTAAATACGAACACTGAAGCTTTCTTT. Full variable domain (outside the CDR3, taken from reference TRBV7-8 and TRBJ1-1): GAGVSQSPRYKVAKRGQDVALRCDPISGHVSLFWYQQALGQGPEFLTYFQNEAQLDKSGLPSDRFFAERPEGSVSTLKIQRTQQEDSAVYLCASSLNTNTEAFFGQGTRLTVV.

This clone was recorded a few times. This chain joins TRBV5-5 and TRBJ2-2; D gene unclear. Germline CDR1 reads SGHKS; CDR2 reads YYEKEE (reference sequence). Trimming shortened V by 0 bases and J by 4 bases, and 7 bases separated the two germline ends. CDR3 length equals 14 residues. The CDR3 sequence: CASSLDTVTGELFF. The CDR3 DNA reads as TGTGCCAGCAGCTTGGACACCGTCACCGGGGAGCTGTTTTTT.

This rearrangement joins TRBV7-2 to TRBJ2-5, with 7 bases that match TRBD1. Germline assignment: CDR1 SGHTA and CDR2 FQGNSA. The trim removed 4 bases at V and 5 bases at J, leaving 7 bases unmatched. This CDR3 has 14 amino acids. DNA of the CDR3: TGTGCCAGCAGCTCCCAGACAGGGCAGGAGACCCAGTACTTC. Translating it yields CASSSQTGQETQYF.

This chain uses TRBV9 with TRBJ2-7; D possibly matches TRBD1 or TRBD2 (5 bases each). Germline V gene data show CDR1 as SGDLS and CDR2 as YYNGEE. This CDR3 has 14 residues. Trimming stripped 0 bases from V and 2 bases from J, with 9 bases between. The CDR3 sequence: CASSVGQGPYEQYF. The CDR3 DNA is TGTGCCAGCAGCGTAGGTCAGGGACCCTACGAGCAGTACTTC.

This clone turned up a few times. The V gene is TRBV4-2, the J gene TRBJ2-5; D remains ambiguous. Germline V gene data show CDR1 as LGHNA and CDR2 as YNFKEQ. The CDR3 spans 16 residues. The V gene lost 1 base and the J gene lost 2 bases, with 14 bases spanning the gap. The CDR3 DNA follows: TGTGCCAGCAGCCAAGTGGCAGGAAAAATACAAGAGACCCAGTACTTC. Its protein product is CASSQVAGKIQETQYF.

The V call is TRBV5-6, the J call TRBJ2-3; TRBD2 aligns across 9 bases. The V segment lost 1 base and the J segment 0 bases; nucleotides outside the gene matches: 3. The CDR3 consists of 16 residues. Germline loops: CDR1 SGHDT, CDR2 YYEEEE. This CDR3 reads CASSLFLAGSTDTQYF. DNA of the CDR3: TGTGCCAGCAGCTTGTTCCTAGCGGGGAGCACAGATACGCAGTATTTT.

This CDR3 reads CATSRDRAGEGKETQYF. The CDR3 DNA sequence: TGTGCCACCAGCAGAGATCGAGCGGGAGAGGGAAAAGAGACCCAGTACTTC. The genes are TRBV15 and TRBJ2-5; 8 nucleotides line up with TRBD2. J lost 3 bases, V lost 0 bases, and 9 bases had no gene match. Germline assignment: CDR1 LNHNV and CDR2 YYDKDF (reference sequence). The CDR3 covers 17 residues.

CDR3 region: CAIRTGGYEQYF. In DNA form, the CDR3 reads TGTGCCATCAGAACAGGGGGATACGAGCAGTACTTC. V gene TRBV10-3 combines with J gene TRBJ2-7; 8 bases line up with TRBD1. Germline V gene data show CDR1 as ENHRY and CDR2 as SYGVKD. The trim removed 6 bases at V and 4 bases at J, leaving 2 bases unmatched. The CDR3 has 12 amino acids.

The J gene is TRBJ2-3, the V gene TRBV6-4; D is unclear. There are 13 residues in the CDR3. Germline CDR1 reads MRHNA; CDR2 reads SNTAGT. Trimming took off 5 bases at V and 4 bases at J, with 10 bases between the two ends. The CDR3 is CASSPTFSDTQYF. The CDR3 DNA sequence: TGTGCCAGCAGTCCAACATTTTCAGATACGCAGTATTTT.

The sample holds one count of this clone. This chain joins TRBV5-4 and TRBJ2-6; 7 nucleotides agree with TRBD2. Germline V CDR1 and CDR2: SGHNT, YYREEE (reference sequence). V gave up 0 bases and J gave up 4 bases; unmatched junction bases: 10. This CDR3 has 18 amino acids. CDR3 protein: CASSLGGSHSWGANVLTF. The DNA for the CDR3 is TGTGCCAGCAGCTTGGGCGGGAGTCATTCGTGGGGGGCCAACGTCCTGACTTTC. Full variable domain (missing parts from reference TRBV5-4 and TRBJ2-6): ETGVTQSPTHLIKTRGQQVTLRCSSQSGHNTVSWYQQALGQGPQFIFQYYREEENGRGNFPPRFSGLQFPNYSSELNVNALELDDSALYLCASSLGGSHSWGANVLTFGAGSRLTVL.

The chain employs TRBV9 and TRBJ1-4; possibly TRBD1 for D (5 bases). The CDR3 is made up of 13 amino acids. The V and J ends lost 3 bases and 14 bases respectively, with 17 bases between them. In germline, CDR1 is SGDLS, CDR2 YYNGEE. CDR3 amino acids: CASSASGGGGLFF. The CDR3 nucleotides read TGTGCCAGCAGCGCCTCCGGTGGGGGTGGGCTGTTTTTT. The entire variable domain, with the rest obtained from reference TRBV9 and TRBJ1-4, is as follows: DSGVTQTPKHLITATGQRVTLRCSPRSGDLSVYWYQQSLDQGLQFLIQYYNGEERAKGNILERFSAQQFPDLHSELNLSSLELGDSALYFCASSASGGGGLFFGSGTQLSVL.

The chain is built from TRBV7-3 and TRBJ2-2; possibly TRBD2 for D (6 bases). Germline lookup yields CDR1 SGHTA and CDR2 FQGTGA. The ends were cut back, 4 bases at V and 7 bases at J, with 16 bases in the middle. The CDR3 is made up of 15 amino acids. CDR3 sequence: CASSYSGLWDGELFF. CDR3 DNA sequence: TGTGCCAGCAGCTATTCGGGACTCTGGGACGGGGAGCTGTTTTTT.

The CDR3 loop reads CASSPRGLRWGETQYF. CDR3 sequence (DNA): TGTGCCAGCAGTCCTCGGGGGTTGAGATGGGGAGAGACCCAGTACTTC. J is TRBJ2-5 and V is TRBV28; possible D gene TRBD2, 6 bases. The germline V gene has CDR1 MDHEN and CDR2 SYDVKM. The V end lost 5 bases, the J end lost 4 bases, and 20 bases lay between the germline ends. This CDR3 is 16 amino acids long. The entire variable domain, with the rest obtained from reference TRBV28 and TRBJ2-5, is as follows: DVKVTQSSRYLVKRTGEKVFLECVQDMDHENMFWYRQDPGLGLRLIYFSYDVKMKEKGDIPEGYSVSREKKERFSLILESASTNQTSMYLCASSPRGLRWGETQYFGPGTRLLVL.

The chain carries TRBV7-9 and TRBJ1-6, with D uncertain. This CDR3 spans 12 amino acids. V lost 6 bases, J lost 7 bases, and 7 bases lay in between. Germline CDR1 and CDR2: SEHNR and FQNEAQ (reference sequence). The CDR3 loop reads CASSPTNSPLHF. CDR3 DNA sequence: TGTGCCAGCAGTCCGACCAATTCACCCCTCCACTTT.

The chain recombines TRBV5-1 with TRBJ2-7; the D gene could be TRBD1 or TRBD2 (5 bases each). Germline V CDR1 and CDR2: SGHRS, YFSETQ. This CDR3 contains 13 residues. V was clipped by 4 bases and J by 6 bases, with 14 bases between them. The CDR3: CASSAEAGPEQYF. In DNA, the CDR3 is TGCGCCAGCAGCGCGGAGGCAGGGCCCGAGCAGTACTTC.